Following are 5 T cell receptor beta chains from one sample sequenced in a study of TIL therapy for anti-PD-1-resistant metastatic lung cancer. Time point specified: pre-treatment sample, taken before nivolumab and TIL therapy. Pleural nodules or supraclavicular lymph nodes made up most of the excised metastases sampled. The immunoSEQ assay was v3. Profiling relied on immunoSEQ multiplex PCR, and the TCRdb table lists in-frame clones only, not all of them. The table has approximately 97,000 clones, 55% to 75% seen once. Specimen: tumor tissue, collected at baseline. The source is a person between 30 and 80 years old with non-small cell lung cancer.

This clone showed up many times. This chain uses TRBV5-6 with TRBJ2-7, with 9 bases lining up with TRBD1. The CDR3 extends over 18 amino acids. Per germline, CDR1 SGHDT and CDR2 YYEEEE. Trimming removed 0 bases from V and 2 bases from J; junction bases left unmatched: 12. The CDR3 spells CASSLGELQGARPYEQYF. The CDR3 DNA reads as TGTGCCAGCAGCTTGGGGGAATTACAGGGGGCGAGGCCCTACGAGCAGTACTTC.

V and J are TRBV5-1 and TRBJ1-1, with no clear D. V was shortened by 6 bases and J by 0 bases, with 9 bases between the two germline ends. Germline V gene data show CDR1 as SGHRS and CDR2 as YFSETQ. The CDR3 is 13 amino acids. CDR3 in amino acids: CASKEGMNTEAFF. CDR3 nucleotide sequence: TGCGCCAGCAAGGAGGGCATGAACACTGAAGCTTTCTTT. The whole variable domain, filled in from reference TRBV5-1 and TRBJ1-1, reads KAGVTQTPRYLIKTRGQQVTLSCSPISGHRSVSWYQQTPGQGLQFLFEYFSETQRNKGNFPGRFSGRQFSNSRSEMNVSTLELGDSALYLCASKEGMNTEAFFGQGTRLTVV.

This chain joins TRBV7-3 and TRBJ2-1; possibly TRBD2 for D (5 bases). CDR3 size: 13 residues. V was cut by 8 bases and J by 7 bases, with 15 bases left in between. Germline values: CDR1 SGHTA, CDR2 FQGTGA. The CDR3 here is CASGPAGINEQFF. In nucleotides, the CDR3 is TGTGCCAGCGGGCCGGCGGGCATAAATGAGCAGTTCTTC.

In DNA, the CDR3 is TGTGCCACGCTAGCGGGAGCCATTAATGAGCAGTTCTTC. Protein: CATLAGAINEQFF. The rearrangement uses TRBV6-5 and TRBJ2-1; 10 positions match TRBD2. In germline, CDR1 is MNHEY, CDR2 SVGAGI. V lost 10 bases to trimming and J lost 7 bases; unmatched junction nucleotides: 7. There are 13 residues in the CDR3.

The V call is TRBV5-5, the J call TRBJ2-2; D unresolved. There are 16 residues in the CDR3. Trimming stripped 6 bases from V and 5 bases from J, with 20 bases between. The germline V gene has CDR1 SGHKS and CDR2 YYEKEE (reference sequence). This CDR3 reads CASTRTGERRTGELFF. Here the CDR3 DNA reads TGTGCCAGCACTCGCACGGGCGAAAGGAGAACCGGGGAGCTGTTTTTT.